This T cell receptor beta chain comes out of a study of T cell clones after liver transplantation. Study-level background: Post-transplant blood was tracked for graft-donor-reactive T cell clones identified in a pre-transplant mixed lymphocyte reaction. Samples came pre-transplant, pre-randomization before withdrawal, and post-randomization after withdrawal ended. At least one year of complete immunosuppression withdrawal without enzymes over twice normal defined tolerance. Whole-study findings and limits: The donor-reactive repertoire was only partly measurable in a couple of subjects, lacking donor cells.

A note on this clone: Its antigen remains unidentified.

Assay used: immunoSEQ multiplex PCR; TCRdb lists only in-frame clones, some missing. The data contain 20,000 to 30,000 clones, 55% to 75% of them singletons. The germline V gene has CDR1 SNHLY and CDR2 FYNNEI. The CDR3 extends over 14 amino acids. J was trimmed by 6 bases and V by 2 bases; bases with no gene match: 4. The rearrangement joins TRBV2 to TRBJ1-5, with 7 bases lining up with TRBD1. This TCR came from a human donor who received a liver transplant. Sequenced here: CD4+ T cells from blood, sampled before liver transplant. Here the CDR3 reads CASSELDRAQPQHF. CDR3 bases: TGTGCCAGCAGTGAACTTGACAGGGCTCAGCCCCAGCATTTT.